The next 11 T cell receptor beta chains were all read from a single sample in a study of radiation and T cells in renal cell carcinoma (dated by TCRdb to about 2020). The protocol used for the library was the immunoSEQ multiplex PCR assay. TCRdb provides this immuneACCESS table in a form limited to in-frame rearrangements. Some clones are lacking; in checked studies, under half of them reflect an unresolved V gene, and why the rest are absent is not known. This sample holds some 150,000 clones; approximately 86% were observed only once. The top ten constitute around a sixth of the sample. The sample's time point label, in plain terms: blood 4 weeks post-SBRT, at nephrectomy. The meaning of the sample's treatment or condition label: 15 Gy SBRT to primary tumor, nephrectomy 4 weeks later. Sequenced material: blood, taken from a patient whose treatment included radiotherapy and nephrectomy. These TCRs come from a woman aged 45-65 years with renal cell carcinoma.

This sequence joins TRBV18 and TRBJ1-3; D ambiguous. Germline assignment: CDR1 KGHSH and CDR2 LQKENI. V was trimmed by 2 bases and J by 2 bases, leaving 10 bases between them. This CDR3 has 15 residues. CDR3 coding DNA: TGTGCCAGCTCACCAGACCTCCGGGCTGGAAACACCATATATTTT. Protein sequence: CASSPDLRAGNTIYF.

The V and J genes are TRBV28 and TRBJ1-2; tentative D call: TRBD1 (6 bases). The V and J ends lost 3 bases and 4 bases respectively, with 15 bases between them. Germline CDR1 is MDHEN and CDR2 is SYDVKM. This CDR3 has 15 amino acids. The CDR3 protein is CASSFGAGVPYGYTF. DNA for the CDR3: TGTGCCAGCAGTTTTGGGGCAGGGGTCCCCTATGGCTACACCTTC.

This rearrangement joins TRBV10-3 to TRBJ2-7; 11 bases fit TRBD1. Trimming cost V 7 bases and J 3 bases; bases outside gene matches: 2. The CDR3 has 13 amino acids. CDR1 and CDR2 (germline): ENHRY, SYGVKD. CDR3 sequence: CAIKGQGVYEQYF. The CDR3 DNA sequence: TGTGCCATCAAGGGACAGGGGGTCTACGAGCAGTACTTC.

V and J are TRBV5-1 and TRBJ2-7; D gene uncertain. The CDR3 totals 11 residues. V gave up 1 base and J gave up 7 bases, with 6 bases separating them. Looked up from germline, CDR1 is SGHRS and CDR2 is YFSETQ. The CDR3 loop is CASSLNTEQYF. The CDR3 nucleotides read TGCGCCAGCAGCTTGAACACTGAGCAGTACTTC.

The chain carries TRBV7-2 and TRBJ2-1; D remains ambiguous. V was shortened by 1 base and J by 4 bases, with 8 bases between the two germline ends. Germline CDR1 SGHTA, CDR2 FQGNSA. The CDR3 totals 14 residues. CDR3 loop: CASSLESSYNEQFF. CDR3 bases: TGTGCCAGCAGCTTAGAATCCAGTTACAATGAGCAGTTCTTC.

This clone was recorded once. This chain links TRBV9 with TRBJ2-3; D remains unclear. CDR1 and CDR2 from the germline V gene are SGDLS and YYNGEE. Trimming shortened V by 0 bases and J by 6 bases, and 14 bases separated the two germline ends. The CDR3 runs to 15 residues. CDR3 bases: TGTGCCAGCAGCGTAGCCCTTACTTACGGGGATACGCAGTATTTT. Residues: CASSVALTYGDTQYF.

V gene TRBV5-6 combines with J gene TRBJ2-5; D call uncertain. Looked up from germline, CDR1 is SGHDT and CDR2 is YYEEEE. CDR3 size: 13 residues. V dropped 4 bases and J dropped 0 bases, with 7 bases sitting between them. The CDR3 coding sequence is TGTGCCAGCAGCGCAGCCAACCAAGAGACCCAGTACTTC. Protein: CASSAANQETQYF.

This clone appeared a single time. V is TRBV6-4 and J is TRBJ2-2; weak D call: TRBD2 (6 bases). Germline V CDR1 and CDR2: MRHNA, SNTAGT. The V gene lost 4 bases and the J gene lost 5 bases, with 8 bases spanning the gap. The CDR3 is 13 amino acids. CDR3 in amino acids: CASSVGTTGELFF. CDR3 DNA sequence: TGTGCCAGCAGTGTCGGGACTACCGGGGAGCTGTTTTTT.

The table lists this clone with a few counts. The rearrangement joins TRBV4-3 to TRBJ1-2; D remains ambiguous. The CDR3 consists of 14 residues. Per the germline V gene, CDR1 is LGHNA and CDR2 is YSLEER. Trimming removed 0 bases from V and 7 bases from J, with 12 bases in between. The CDR3 loop reads CASSQDRSRGGYTF. The CDR3 DNA reads TGCGCCAGCAGCCAAGATCGGTCCCGCGGTGGCTACACCTTC.

V usage is TRBV14 and J usage is TRBJ1-1; a weak D match, TRBD1 (6 bases). Trimming removed 4 bases at V and 0 bases at J, with 12 bases between. This CDR3 has 15 residues. The germline V gene encodes CDR1 SGHDN and CDR2 FVKESK. The CDR3, as DNA: TGTGCCAGCAGCCCCCGGGGGGGGCTGAACACTGAAGCTTTCTTT. It translates to CASSPRGGLNTEAFF.

The rearrangement links TRBV6-1 to TRBJ1-2; no definite D call. The germline V gene has CDR1 MNHNS and CDR2 SASEGT. V was trimmed by 7 bases and J by 4 bases, leaving 16 bases between them. The CDR3 sequence is 14 residues long. The CDR3 protein is CASTRQAPVYGYTF. Written as DNA, the CDR3 is TGTGCCAGCACCCGGCAGGCACCCGTCTATGGCTACACCTTC.